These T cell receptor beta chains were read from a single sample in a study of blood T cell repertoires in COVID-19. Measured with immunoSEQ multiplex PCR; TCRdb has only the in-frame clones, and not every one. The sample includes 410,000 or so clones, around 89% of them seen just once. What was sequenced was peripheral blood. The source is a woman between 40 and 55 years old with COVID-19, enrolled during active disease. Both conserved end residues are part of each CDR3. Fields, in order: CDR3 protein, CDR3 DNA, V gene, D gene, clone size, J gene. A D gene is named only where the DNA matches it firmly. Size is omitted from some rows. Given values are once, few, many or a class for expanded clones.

cdr3_aa: CASSLGGGREKLFF
cdr3_nt: TGTGCCAGCAGCTTAGGGGGCGGGAGGGAAAAACTGTTTTTT
v_call: TRBV7-2
d_call: .
clone_size: .
j_call: TRBJ1-4

cdr3_aa: CASSSDRESYEQYF
cdr3_nt: TGTGCCAGCAGCTCCGACAGGGAATCCTACGAGCAGTACTTC
v_call: TRBV7-9
d_call: TRBD1
clone_size: .
j_call: TRBJ2-7

cdr3_aa: CASSPLLEVMNTEAFF
cdr3_nt: TGTGCCAGCAGCCCCTTATTAGAAGTGATGAACACTGAAGCTTTCTTT
v_call: TRBV9
d_call: .
clone_size: .
j_call: TRBJ1-1

cdr3_aa: CASSPRQGARGSGNTIYF
cdr3_nt: TGTGCCAGTAGTCCTCGACAGGGGGCAAGGGGCTCTGGAAACACCATATATTTT
v_call: TRBV19
d_call: TRBD1
clone_size: .
j_call: TRBJ1-3

cdr3_aa: CASSLSGGTSLNSPLHF
cdr3_nt: TGTGCCAGCAGCCTTTCGGGGGGCACTTCCTTAAATTCACCCCTCCACTTT
v_call: TRBV9
d_call: .
clone_size: .
j_call: TRBJ1-6

cdr3_aa: CAIRPGQGALRTGELFF
cdr3_nt: TGTGCCATCAGGCCGGGACAGGGGGCCCTCCGCACCGGGGAGCTGTTTTTT
v_call: TRBV10-3
d_call: TRBD1
clone_size: .
j_call: TRBJ2-2

cdr3_aa: CASSLVGAENTQYF
cdr3_nt: TGCGCCAGCAGCTTGGTTGGAGCCGAGAATACGCAGTATTTT
v_call: TRBV5-1
d_call: .
clone_size: .
j_call: TRBJ2-3

cdr3_aa: CASSPLGTGQNTGELFF
cdr3_nt: TGTGCCAGCAGTCCCCTGGGGACGGGACAGAACACCGGGGAGCTGTTTTTT
v_call: TRBV27
d_call: .
clone_size: .
j_call: TRBJ2-2

cdr3_aa: CASGGRSNQPQHF
cdr3_nt: TGTGCCAGCGGGGGCCGGAGCAATCAGCCCCAGCATTTT
v_call: TRBV7-2
d_call: .
clone_size: .
j_call: TRBJ1-5

cdr3_aa: CASSPGLARLIGQFF
cdr3_nt: TGTGCTAGCAGCCCGGGACTAGCGAGACTTATCGGGCAGTTCTTC
v_call: TRBV7-7
d_call: TRBD2
clone_size: .
j_call: TRBJ2-1

cdr3_aa: CASSLRGNTEAFF
cdr3_nt: TGTGCCAGCAGTTTAAGGGGGAACACTGAAGCTTTCTTT
v_call: TRBV2
d_call: .
clone_size: few
j_call: TRBJ1-1

cdr3_aa: CASSLSPSGIKQFF
cdr3_nt: TGTGCCAGCAGTTTATCCCCTAGCGGGATTAAGCAGTTCTTC
v_call: TRBV28
d_call: TRBD2
clone_size: .
j_call: TRBJ2-1

cdr3_aa: CASGGQGRYEQYF
cdr3_nt: TGTGCCAGCGGCGGACAGGGAAGGTACGAGCAGTACTTC
v_call: TRBV6-5
d_call: TRBD1
clone_size: few
j_call: TRBJ2-7

cdr3_aa: CATSGSGTSGKGSSYNEQFF
cdr3_nt: TGTGCCACCAGTGGGTCCGGGACTAGCGGGAAGGGGAGCTCCTACAATGAGCAGTTCTTC
v_call: TRBV24-1
d_call: TRBD2
clone_size: .
j_call: TRBJ2-1

cdr3_aa: CASSPRVLETQYF
cdr3_nt: TGTGCCAGCAGCCCCAGGGTATTGGAGACCCAGTACTTC
v_call: TRBV27
d_call: .
clone_size: .
j_call: TRBJ2-5

cdr3_aa: CASSDSWTTSTDTQYF
cdr3_nt: TGTGCCAGCAGTGACTCGTGGACTACTAGCACAGATACGCAGTATTTT
v_call: TRBV6-4
d_call: .
clone_size: .
j_call: TRBJ2-3

cdr3_aa: CASSPPGQLIRGTDTQYF
cdr3_nt: TGTGCCAGCAGTCCCCCGGGACAGCTCATAAGGGGCACAGATACGCAGTATTTT
v_call: TRBV28
d_call: TRBD1
clone_size: .
j_call: TRBJ2-3

cdr3_aa: CASSLGRQGSEKLFF
cdr3_nt: TGTGCCAGCAGCTTAGGGCGGCAGGGGTCTGAAAAACTGTTTTTT
v_call: TRBV7-9
d_call: .
clone_size: .
j_call: TRBJ1-4